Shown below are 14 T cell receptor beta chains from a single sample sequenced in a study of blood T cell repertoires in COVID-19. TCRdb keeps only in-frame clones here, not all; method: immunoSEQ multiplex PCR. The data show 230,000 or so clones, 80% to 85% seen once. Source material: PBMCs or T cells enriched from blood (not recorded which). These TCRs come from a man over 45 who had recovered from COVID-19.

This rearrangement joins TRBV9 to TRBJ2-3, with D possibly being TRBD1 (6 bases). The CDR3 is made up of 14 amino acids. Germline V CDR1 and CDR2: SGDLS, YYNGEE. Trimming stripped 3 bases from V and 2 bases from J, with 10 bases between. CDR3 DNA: TGTGCCAGCAGCGATGGGACAAACACAGATACGCAGTATTTT. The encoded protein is CASSDGTNTDTQYF.

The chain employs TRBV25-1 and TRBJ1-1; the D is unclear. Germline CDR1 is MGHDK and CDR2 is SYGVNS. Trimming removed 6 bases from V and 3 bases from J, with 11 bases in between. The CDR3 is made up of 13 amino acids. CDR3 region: CASRLHGDTEAFF. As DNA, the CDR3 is TGTGCCAGCAGGCTTCACGGGGACACTGAAGCTTTCTTT.

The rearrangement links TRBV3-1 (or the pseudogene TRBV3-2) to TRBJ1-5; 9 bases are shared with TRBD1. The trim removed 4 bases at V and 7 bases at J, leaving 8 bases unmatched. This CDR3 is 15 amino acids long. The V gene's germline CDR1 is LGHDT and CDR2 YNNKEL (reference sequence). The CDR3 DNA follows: TGTGCCAGCAGCCCGCGGACAGGGGAGCAACAGCCCCAGCATTTT. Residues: CASSPRTGEQQPQHF.

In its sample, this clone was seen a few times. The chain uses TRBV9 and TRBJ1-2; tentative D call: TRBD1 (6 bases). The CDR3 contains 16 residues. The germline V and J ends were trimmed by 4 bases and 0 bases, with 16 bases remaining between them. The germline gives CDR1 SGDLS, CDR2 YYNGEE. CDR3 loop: CASSPYDSGANYGYTF. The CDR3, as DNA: TGTGCCAGCAGCCCATACGACTCAGGGGCTAACTATGGCTACACCTTC.

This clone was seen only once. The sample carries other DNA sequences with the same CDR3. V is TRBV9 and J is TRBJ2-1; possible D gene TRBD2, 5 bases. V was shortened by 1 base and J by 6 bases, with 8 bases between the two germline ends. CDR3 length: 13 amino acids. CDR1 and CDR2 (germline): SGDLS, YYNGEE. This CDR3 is CASSVNSGNEQFF. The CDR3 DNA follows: TGTGCCAGCAGCGTAAACAGCGGCAATGAGCAGTTCTTC.

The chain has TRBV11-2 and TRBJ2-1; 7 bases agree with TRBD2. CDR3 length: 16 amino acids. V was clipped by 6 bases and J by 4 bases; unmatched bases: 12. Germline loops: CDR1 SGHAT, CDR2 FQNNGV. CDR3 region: CASRISGLGPYNEQFF. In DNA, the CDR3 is TGTGCCAGCAGGATCTCAGGACTAGGCCCATACAATGAGCAGTTCTTC.

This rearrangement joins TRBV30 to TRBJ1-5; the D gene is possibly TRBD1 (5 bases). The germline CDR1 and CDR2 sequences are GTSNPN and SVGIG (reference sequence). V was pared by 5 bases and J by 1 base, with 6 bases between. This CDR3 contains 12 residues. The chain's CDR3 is CAWEGSNQPQHF. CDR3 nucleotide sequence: TGTGCCTGGGAGGGGAGCAATCAGCCCCAGCATTTT. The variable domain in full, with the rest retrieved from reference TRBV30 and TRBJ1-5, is SQTIHQWPATLVQPVGSPLSLECTVEGTSNPNLYWYRQAAGRGLQLLFYSVGIGQISSEVPQNLSASRPQDRQFILSSKKLLLSDSGFYLCAWEGSNQPQHFGDGTRLSIL.

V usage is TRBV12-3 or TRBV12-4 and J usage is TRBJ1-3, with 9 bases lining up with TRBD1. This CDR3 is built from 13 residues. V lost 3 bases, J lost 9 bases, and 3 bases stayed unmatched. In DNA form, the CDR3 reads TGTGCCAGCAGTTTTGGGACAGGGACCACCATATATTTT. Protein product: CASSFGTGTTIYF.

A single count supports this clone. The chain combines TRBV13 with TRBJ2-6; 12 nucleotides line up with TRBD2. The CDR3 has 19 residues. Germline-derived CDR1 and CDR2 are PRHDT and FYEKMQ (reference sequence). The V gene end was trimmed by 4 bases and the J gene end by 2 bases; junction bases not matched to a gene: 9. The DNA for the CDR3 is TGTGCCAGCAGCTCCCCCGGACTAGCGGGATTCGCTGGGGCCAACGTCCTGACTTTC. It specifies CASSSPGLAGFAGANVLTF.

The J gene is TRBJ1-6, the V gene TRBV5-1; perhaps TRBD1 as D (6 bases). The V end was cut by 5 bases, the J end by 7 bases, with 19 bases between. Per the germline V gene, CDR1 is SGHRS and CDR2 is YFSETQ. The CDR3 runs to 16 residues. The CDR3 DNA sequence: TGCGCCAGCAGTACCAACACAGGGTCGTGGAATTCACCCCTCCACTTT. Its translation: CASSTNTGSWNSPLHF. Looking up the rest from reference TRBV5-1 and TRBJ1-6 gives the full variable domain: KAGVTQTPRYLIKTRGQQVTLSCSPISGHRSVSWYQQTPGQGLQFLFEYFSETQRNKGNFPGRFSGRQFSNSRSEMNVSTLELGDSALYLCASSTNTGSWNSPLHFGNGTRLTVT.

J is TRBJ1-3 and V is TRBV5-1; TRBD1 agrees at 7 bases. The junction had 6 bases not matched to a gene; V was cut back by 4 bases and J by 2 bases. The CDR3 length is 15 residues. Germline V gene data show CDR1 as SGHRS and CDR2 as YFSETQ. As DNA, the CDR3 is TGCGCCAGCAGCCCGGGGACAGCGGCTGGAAACACCATATATTTT. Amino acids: CASSPGTAAGNTIYF.

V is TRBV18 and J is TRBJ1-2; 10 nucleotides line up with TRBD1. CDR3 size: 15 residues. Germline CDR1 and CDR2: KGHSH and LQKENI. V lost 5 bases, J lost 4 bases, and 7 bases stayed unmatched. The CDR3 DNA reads TGTGCCAGCTCATCCGGGACAGGGGTGAGCTATGGCTACACCTTC. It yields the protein CASSSGTGVSYGYTF.

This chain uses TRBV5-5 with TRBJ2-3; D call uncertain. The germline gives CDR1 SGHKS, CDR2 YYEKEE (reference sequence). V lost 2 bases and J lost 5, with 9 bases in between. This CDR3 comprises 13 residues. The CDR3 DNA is TGTGCCAGCAGCTTATTGGCCATAGATACGCAGTATTTT. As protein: CASSLLAIDTQYF.

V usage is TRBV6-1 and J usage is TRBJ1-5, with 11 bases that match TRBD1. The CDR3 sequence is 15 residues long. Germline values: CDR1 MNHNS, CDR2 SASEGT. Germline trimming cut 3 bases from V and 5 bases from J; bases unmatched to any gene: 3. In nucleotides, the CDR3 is TGTGCCAGCAGTGAGGGACAGGGGGAATATCAGCCCCAGCATTTT. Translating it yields CASSEGQGEYQPQHF.